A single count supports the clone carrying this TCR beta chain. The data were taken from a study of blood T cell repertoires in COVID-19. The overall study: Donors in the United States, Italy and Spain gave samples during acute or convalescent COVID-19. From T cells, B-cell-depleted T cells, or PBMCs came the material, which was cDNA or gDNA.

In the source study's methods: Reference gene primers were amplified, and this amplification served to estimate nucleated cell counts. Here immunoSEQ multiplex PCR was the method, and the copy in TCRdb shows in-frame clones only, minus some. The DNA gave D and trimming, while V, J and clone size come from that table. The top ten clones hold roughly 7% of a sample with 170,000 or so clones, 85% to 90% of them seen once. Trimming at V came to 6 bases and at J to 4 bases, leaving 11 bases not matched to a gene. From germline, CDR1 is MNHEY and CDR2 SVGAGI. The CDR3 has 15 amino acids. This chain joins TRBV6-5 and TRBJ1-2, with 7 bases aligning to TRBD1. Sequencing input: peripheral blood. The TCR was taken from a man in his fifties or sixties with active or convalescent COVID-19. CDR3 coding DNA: TGTGCCAGCAGCATCGGCAGGGGGGCGGTCTATGGCTACACCTTC. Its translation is CASSIGRGAVYGYTF.